This is a list of T cell receptor beta chains from one sample in a study of CD8 T cells in ankylosing spondylitis. TCRdb fed the 5' RACE reads into MiXCR, producing one record per CDR3 protein. The sample yields roughly 470,000 distinct CDR3 sequences, 26% seen once. The source material was blood, either unsorted or a sorted T cell fraction (not recorded which). The origin of the receptors is a male donor with ankylosing spondylitis. Each CDR3 is given with its conserved first and last residue. A D gene is named only where the DNA matches it firmly. A clone size is listed for some rows: how often the clone was seen (once, few, many), or a class if it is expanded.

J gene: TRBJ2-7; clone size: -; V gene: TRBV4-2; D gene: -; CDR3 protein: CASSQEPGTYEQYF; CDR3 DNA: TGTGCCAGCAGCCAAGAGCCAGGGACCTACGAGCAGTACTTC
J gene: TRBJ2-5; clone size: -; V gene: TRBV20-1; D gene: TRBD2; CDR3 protein: CSARPGLAGAVRETQYF; CDR3 DNA: TGCAGTGCTAGACCTGGACTAGCGGGAGCGGTTCGAGAGACCCAGTACTTC
J gene: TRBJ1-1; clone size: few; V gene: TRBV20-1; D gene: -; CDR3 protein: CSASSLGGGTEAFF; CDR3 DNA: TGCAGTGCTAGTTCCCTCGGGGGCGGCACTGAAGCTTTCTTT
J gene: TRBJ2-7; clone size: -; V gene: TRBV7-9; D gene: TRBD1; CDR3 protein: CASSFTDRTYEQYF; CDR3 DNA: TGTGCCAGCAGCTTTACGGACAGGACCTACGAGCAGTACTTC
J gene: TRBJ2-2; clone size: few; V gene: TRBV10-3; D gene: TRBD1; CDR3 protein: CAIKSTGQGGPNTGELFF; CDR3 DNA: TGTGCCATCAAAAGTACGGGACAGGGGGGCCCGAACACCGGGGAGCTGTTTTTT
J gene: TRBJ2-7; clone size: few; V gene: TRBV5-1; D gene: TRBD1; CDR3 protein: CASSQGQTYEQYF; CDR3 DNA: TGCGCCAGCAGCCAGGGACAGACCTACGAGCAGTACTTC
J gene: TRBJ2-7; clone size: -; V gene: TRBV20-1; D gene: -; CDR3 protein: CSARGSGRTYEQYF; CDR3 DNA: TGCAGTGCTAGAGGGTCGGGCAGGACCTACGAGCAGTACTTC
J gene: TRBJ2-1; clone size: -; V gene: TRBV7-9; D gene: TRBD2; CDR3 protein: CASSWGGSDEQFF; CDR3 DNA: TGTGCCAGCAGCTGGGGAGGGTCGGATGAGCAGTTCTTC
J gene: TRBJ2-3; clone size: once; V gene: TRBV18; D gene: TRBD1; CDR3 protein: CASSPSTGTGADTQYF; CDR3 DNA: TGTGCCAGCTCACCTTCTACCGGGACAGGGGCAGATACGCAGTATTTT
J gene: TRBJ2-5; clone size: -; V gene: TRBV7-2; D gene: -; CDR3 protein: CASSLDVRDLGTQYF; CDR3 DNA: TGTGCCAGCAGCTTAGACGTGCGGGACCTGGGGACCCAGTACTTC
J gene: TRBJ1-5; clone size: -; V gene: TRBV30; D gene: TRBD1; CDR3 protein: CAWSGTGKQPQHF; CDR3 DNA: TGTGCCTGGAGTGGGACAGGGAAGCAGCCCCAGCATTTT